Detailed here is one T cell receptor beta chain. Germline lookup yields CDR1 SGHRS and CDR2 YFSETQ. Trimming removed 4 bases from V and 0 bases from J, with 11 bases in between. The CDR3 extends over 15 amino acids. This entry comes from a study of neurological immune-mediated disorders. Sequencing runs each yielded over 160 million TCR-beta sequences from 15-18 subjects. TCRdb processed the 5' RACE reads anew with MiXCR; each CDR3 protein has one entry. Here the sample spans under 70,000 distinct CDR3 sequences, under 30% being singletons. Time point of the sample: technical triplicate 2. The chain joins TRBV5-1 to TRBJ1-5, with D possibly TRBD1 on 5 matching bases. This receptor was identified in a man between 60 and 75 years old with HTLV-1-associated myelopathy (HAM/TSP). The sequenced sample was PBMCs. DNA for the CDR3: TGCGCCAGCAGCCCCGACAGTTATAGCAATCAGCCCCAGCATTTT. This encodes CASSPDSYSNQPQHF.